Shown below are 10 T cell receptor beta chains from a single sample sequenced in a study of T cell responses to AZD1222 COVID-19 vaccine. TCRdb keeps only in-frame clones here, not all; method: immunoSEQ multiplex PCR. The sample contains some 130,000 clones, around 90% of which appear only once. The sequencing used peripheral blood, collected 28 days after the second AZD1222 dose. These receptors all come from an adult who received the AZD1222 COVID-19 vaccine.

This sequence joins TRBV19 and TRBJ1-5, with D tentatively TRBD1 (5 bases). The length of the CDR3 is 17 residues. The germline gives CDR1 LNHDA, CDR2 SQIVND (reference sequence). Trimming took 1 base from V and 2 from J, leaving 15 bases between them. In nucleotides, the CDR3 is TGTGCCAGTAGTATAGTAGGGCAGGGCTTCGGCAATCAGCCCCAGCATTTT. Translation: CASSIVGQGFGNQPQHF.

V is TRBV19 and J is TRBJ1-2, with 7 bases matching TRBD1. CDR3 length equals 17 residues. Germline V gives CDR1 LNHDA, CDR2 SQIVND (reference sequence). With 3 bases clipped from V and 4 bases from J, the junction kept 14 bases outside the gene matches. The CDR3 sequence is CASSIPSSGTEAYGYTF. In DNA form, the CDR3 reads TGTGCCAGTAGTATCCCCTCGTCGGGGACAGAGGCCTATGGCTACACCTTC.

CDR3 DNA: TGTGCCAGCTCACCCGGGACTAGCGGGAGCCATGAGCAGTTCTTC. It translates to CASSPGTSGSHEQFF. The V and J genes are TRBV18 and TRBJ2-1; TRBD2 matches 14 bases. Germline CDR1 is KGHSH and CDR2 is LQKENI. CDR3 length equals 15 residues. V shed 3 bases, J shed 8 bases, and the junction held 3 bases outside the gene matches. The whole variable domain, filled in from reference TRBV18 and TRBJ2-1, reads NAGVMQNPRHLVRRRGQEARLRCSPMKGHSHVYWYRQLPEEGLKFMVYLQKENIIDESGMPKERFSAEFPKEGPSILRIQQVVRGDSAAYFCASSPGTSGSHEQFFGPGTRLTVL.

The chain has TRBV10-1 and TRBJ2-1, with 11 bases that match TRBD2. Trimming at V came to 4 bases and at J to 4 bases, leaving 6 bases not matched to a gene. This CDR3 comprises 16 residues. Germline V lookup: CDR1 WNHNN, CDR2 SYGVQD (reference sequence). CDR3 in amino acids: CASSVDGTSGYNEQFF. The DNA of the CDR3 is TGCGCCAGCAGTGTTGACGGGACTAGCGGATACAATGAGCAGTTCTTC.

With regard to this clone: Other nucleotide sequences from this sample produce the same CDR3. The V gene is TRBV5-1, the J gene TRBJ2-3, with TRBD2 identical over 9 bases. V lost 6 bases and J lost 2; bases outside the gene matches: 4. The CDR3 spans 14 residues. Germline CDR1 and CDR2: SGHRS and YFSETQ. In nucleotides, the CDR3 is TGCGCCAGCATGCGGGGGGGATCCACAGATACGCAGTATTTT. Its protein is CASMRGGSTDTQYF.

The V and J genes are TRBV10-3 and TRBJ2-7; 7 nucleotides match TRBD2. The CDR3 covers 13 residues. The trim removed 2 bases at V and 3 bases at J, leaving 1 base unmatched. Per germline, CDR1 ENHRY and CDR2 SYGVKD. The CDR3 protein is CAISESGVYEQYF. The CDR3 nucleotides read TGTGCCATCAGTGAGAGCGGGGTCTACGAGCAGTACTTC.

The chain couples TRBV5-8 to TRBJ1-2; D is ambiguous. Germline V lookup: CDR1 SGHTS, CDR2 YDEGEE. This CDR3 is built from 14 residues. V dropped 0 bases and J dropped 1 base, with 7 bases sitting between them. The CDR3 spells CASSLEADNYGYTF. CDR3 coding DNA: TGTGCCAGCAGCTTGGAGGCAGATAACTATGGCTACACCTTC. The full variable domain, its missing parts supplied by reference TRBV5-8 and TRBJ1-2, is EAGVTQSPTHLIKTRGQQATLRCSPISGHTSVYWYQQALGLGLQFLLWYDEGEERNRGNFPPRFSGRQFPNYSSELNVNALELEDSALYLCASSLEADNYGYTFGSGTRLTVV.

This clone was observed a single time. The chain carries TRBV7-9 and TRBJ2-7; TRBD1 agrees at 8 bases. The germline V gene has CDR1 SEHNR and CDR2 FQNEAQ (reference sequence). This CDR3 is built from 15 residues. Germline trimming cut 8 bases from V and 2 bases from J; bases unmatched to any gene: 11. DNA for the CDR3: TGTGCCAGCGCGGACAGGGCGCAAAGACCCTACGAGCAGTACTTC. Its protein is CASADRAQRPYEQYF.

The chain links TRBV7-6 to TRBJ2-7; D is unresolved. This CDR3 has 15 residues. Germline V gene sequence: CDR1 SGHVS, CDR2 FNYEAQ. V lost 5 bases to trimming and J lost 3 bases, with 17 bases between them. The CDR3, as DNA: TGTGCCAGCAGCCCGCAAGAAGGACGGATCTACGAGCAGTACTTC. This gives the protein CASSPQEGRIYEQYF.

The chain couples TRBV15 to TRBJ2-7, with 12 bases fitting TRBD2. J gave up 8 bases and V 0 bases, and 11 bases lay outside the gene matches. Germline values: CDR1 LNHNV, CDR2 YYDKDF (reference sequence). The CDR3 has 17 amino acids. CDR3 in DNA: TGTGCCACCAGCAGAGATCGGACTAGCGGGATAGGGGGAAAGCAGTACTTC. As protein: CATSRDRTSGIGGKQYF.